The clone carrying this T cell receptor beta chain showed up just a few times. The antigen remains unidentified. Sequencing used immunoSEQ v3.0 at survey level. The assay was immunoSEQ multiplex PCR, and TCRdb's table has in-frame clones only and misses some. The sample lists tens of thousands of clones, around 85% occurring once. The entry originates in a study of long-term antiretroviral therapy in people with HIV. Study-wide findings and caveats: HIV repertoires covered narrower CDR3 length ranges than controls did.

Each donor provided at least one pre-ART PBMC sample and at least two post-ART PBMC samples. In the United States, treatment was given to all participants with HIV. The V gene lost 0 bases and the J gene lost 4 bases, with 1 base spanning the gap. From germline, CDR1 is SGHDT and CDR2 YYEEEE. The CDR3 covers 11 residues. The origin of this receptor is a man aged 18 to 29 with HIV. V usage is TRBV5-6 and J usage is TRBJ2-5, with D unresolved. The specimen was unsorted PBMCs, collected 0.8 years before starting antiretroviral therapy. The CDR3 bases are TGTGCCAGCAGCTTGGTAGAGACCCAGTACTTC. It is translated as CASSLVETQYF.